This T cell receptor beta chain was sequenced for a study of shared clonotypes between healthy human individuals. Genomic DNA from unsorted samples was obtained from approximately 96 million PBMCs (per sample). Genomic DNA (from each subset) was split evenly across several immunoSEQ plates. Profiled with immunoSEQ multiplex PCR; TCRdb holds only in-frame clones, not every one. The table records 550,000 to 600,000 clones, roughly four fifths of them present only once. The germline CDR1 and CDR2 sequences are MGHRA and YSYEKL. After removal of 5 bases from V and 7 bases from J, the junction contained 6 bases not matched to a gene. The CDR3 is made up of 13 amino acids.

This clonotype was sampled from a woman between 35 and 50 years old in good health. Some clones in this sample may be carry-over from other donors' samples. Sample: PBMCs. The chain is built from TRBV4-1 and TRBJ2-7; 9 nucleotides align to TRBD2. In nucleotides, the CDR3 is TGCGCCAGCAGCTCCTGGACTAGCGAAGAGCAGTACTTC. This translates into CASSSWTSEEQYF.